A single sample is the source of the 6 T cell receptor beta chains below, sequenced in a study of T cells in Graves' hyperthyroidism and ophthalmopathy. It was RNA transcripts that yielded the amplified TCR beta CDR3 regions. The HTBI primer set served for first-round RT-PCR of the TCR CDR3. TCRdb called the multiplex PCR reads again in MiXCR, with one record for every CDR3 protein. Seen here are 40,000 or so distinct CDR3 sequences, roughly 49% observed once, and the top ten hold roughly 6.2%. The sample taken for sequencing was blood. Receptors were obtained from a woman aged 50 to 65 with Graves' hyperthyroidism that later progressed to Graves' ophthalmopathy.

The sample holds one count of this clonotype. The rearrangement uses TRBV6-1 and TRBJ2-5; D possibly corresponds to TRBD2 (5 bases). Trimming stripped 3 bases from V and 4 bases from J, with 15 bases between. The CDR3 covers 15 residues. Germline loops: CDR1 MNHNS, CDR2 SASEGT. This chain's CDR3 is CASSEYLSGIETQYF. CDR3 DNA sequence: TGTGCCAGCAGTGAGTATTTATCGGGGATAGAGACCCAGTACTTC.

The chain combines TRBV10-3 with TRBJ1-4, with 7 bases identical to TRBD1. This CDR3 is 13 amino acids long. Germline V gene lookup returns CDR1 ENHRY and CDR2 SYGVKD. With 6 bases clipped from V and 6 bases from J, the junction kept 4 bases outside the gene matches. CDR3 DNA sequence: TGTGCCATCAGCGACAGGGCGGATGAAAAACTGTTTTTT. This sequence encodes CAISDRADEKLFF.

With regard to this clonotype: One junction end disagrees with the germline gene, perhaps due to a read error. V is TRBV9 and J is TRBJ2-7; 7 bases agree with TRBD2. Germline CDR1 and CDR2: SGDLS and YYNGEE. CDR3 length: 9 amino acids. CDR3 in amino acids: CASSVGGGF. In DNA form, the CDR3 reads TGTGCCAGCAGCGTGGGCGGGGGATTC.

The genes are TRBV7-6 and TRBJ2-7; possibly TRBD2 for D (6 bases). CDR1 and CDR2 (germline): SGHVS, FNYEAQ. The CDR3 length is 12 residues. Trimming took 11 bases from V and 4 from J, leaving 15 bases between them. CDR3 in DNA: TGTGCCCGCCGGGACGGGGGTTACGAGCAGTACTTC. Protein product: CARRDGGYEQYF.

In the case of this clonotype: The junction shows a germline mismatch at one end, possibly a read error. The chain recombines TRBV3-1 with TRBJ1-1; D is undetermined. CDR3 length: 14 residues. Germline values: CDR1 LGHDT, CDR2 YNNKEL (reference sequence). The CDR3 bases are TGTGCCAGCAGCCTCCGTGGTGGGAACACTGAAGCGTTCTTT. Translating gives CASSLRGGNTEAFF.

This clonotype was seen at least ten times. This sequence joins TRBV6-4 and TRBJ1-5; D unresolved. V shed 3 bases and J shed 0 bases, with 15 bases lying between them. The germline V gene has CDR1 MRHNA and CDR2 SNTAGT. The CDR3 contains 17 residues. CDR3 loop: CASSDVGWYNSNQPQHF. CDR3 DNA sequence: TGTGCCAGCAGTGATGTTGGCTGGTACAATAGCAATCAGCCCCAGCATTTT.